This T cell receptor beta chain was sequenced during a study of a mutant IDH1 vaccine in newly diagnosed glioma. Study background: It was radiotherapy, temozolomide, or both that patients received previously, with most receiving both. Study outcomes and limitations: Pseudoprogression appeared independent of alterations in top peripheral clonotypes.

About this clone: Its antigen is unknown.

V lost 5 bases to trimming and J lost 3 bases, with 13 bases between them. Germline V lookup: CDR1 GTSNPN, CDR2 SVGIG (reference sequence). The CDR3 has 13 residues. Time point in this sample: week 47, end of study. Doses consisted of 300 ug of mutant IDH1 20-mer peptide each, paired with topical imiquimod. Sequencing used immunoSEQ multiplex PCR; TCRdb keeps in-frame clones, though not all of them. The data contain some 50,000 clones, 65% of them seen just once; the ten biggest clones take up under 5.5%. The sequence came from a man between 40 and 49 years old with glioma. Some clones in this sample may be carry-over from other donors' samples. The material sequenced was peripheral blood mononuclear cells (PBMCs), taken from a glioma patient whose treatment included an IDH1 peptide vaccine. The chain links TRBV30 to TRBJ1-1, with D perhaps matching TRBD1 (6 bases). The CDR3 loop is CAWARGFDTEAFF. CDR3 DNA: TGTGCCTGGGCCAGGGGTTTTGACACTGAAGCTTTCTTT. The full variable domain, in which reference TRBV30 and TRBJ1-1 provide the parts outside the CDR3, is SQTIHQWPATLVQPVGSPLSLECTVEGTSNPNLYWYRQAAGRGLQLLFYSVGIGQISSEVPQNLSASRPQDRQFILSSKKLLLSDSGFYLCAWARGFDTEAFFGQGTRLTVV.